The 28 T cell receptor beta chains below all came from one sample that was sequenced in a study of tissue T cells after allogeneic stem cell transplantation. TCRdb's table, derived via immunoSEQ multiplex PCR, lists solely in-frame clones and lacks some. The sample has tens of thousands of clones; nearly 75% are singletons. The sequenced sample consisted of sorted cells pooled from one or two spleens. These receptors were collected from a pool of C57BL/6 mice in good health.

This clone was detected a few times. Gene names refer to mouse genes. The CDR3 DNA, read in part, is TGTGCCAGCAGCCAAGGGGGGGCTTGGTATGCTGAGCAGTTC. It specifies CASSQGGAWYAEQF. In full, the CDR3 reads CASSQGGAWYAEQFF. This chain links TRBV2 with TRBJ2-1; possible D gene TRBD2, 7 bases. With the read ending 1 residue before the CDR3 end, the germline J gene is used to fill in that end. Trimming removed 1 base at V and 4 bases at J, with 11 bases between. Germline V CDR1 and CDR2: LGHNA, YSYQKL. The CDR3 has 15 residues.

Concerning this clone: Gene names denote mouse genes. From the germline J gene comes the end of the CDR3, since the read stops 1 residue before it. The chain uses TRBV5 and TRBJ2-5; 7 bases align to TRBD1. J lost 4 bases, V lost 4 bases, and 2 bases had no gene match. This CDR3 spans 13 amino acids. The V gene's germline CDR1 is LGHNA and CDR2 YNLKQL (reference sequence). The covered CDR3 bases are TGTGCCAGCAGCCCCGGGACAGAAGACACCCAGTAC. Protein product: CASSPGTEDTQY. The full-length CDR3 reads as CASSPGTEDTQYF.

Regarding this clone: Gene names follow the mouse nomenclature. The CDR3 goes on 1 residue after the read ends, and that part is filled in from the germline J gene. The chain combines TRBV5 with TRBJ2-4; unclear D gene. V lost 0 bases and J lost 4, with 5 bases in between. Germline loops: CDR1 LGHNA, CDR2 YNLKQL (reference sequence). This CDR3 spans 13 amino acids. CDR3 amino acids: CASSQEPENTLYF. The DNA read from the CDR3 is TGTGCCAGCAGCCAAGAGCCAGAAAACACCTTGTAC.

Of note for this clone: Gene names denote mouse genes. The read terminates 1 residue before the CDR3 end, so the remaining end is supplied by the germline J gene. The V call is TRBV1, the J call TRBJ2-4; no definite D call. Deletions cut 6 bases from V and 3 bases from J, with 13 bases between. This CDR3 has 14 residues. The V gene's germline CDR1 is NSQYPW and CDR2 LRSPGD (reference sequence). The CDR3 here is CTCSNRGRQNTLYF. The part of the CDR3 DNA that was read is TGCACCTGCAGCAACCGAGGGAGGCAAAACACCTTGTAC.

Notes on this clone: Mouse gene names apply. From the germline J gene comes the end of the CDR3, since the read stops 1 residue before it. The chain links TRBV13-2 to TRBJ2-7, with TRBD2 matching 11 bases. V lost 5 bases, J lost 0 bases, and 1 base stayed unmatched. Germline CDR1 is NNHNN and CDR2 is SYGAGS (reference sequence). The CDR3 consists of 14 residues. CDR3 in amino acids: CASGDWGVSYEQYF. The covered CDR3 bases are TGTGCCAGCGGGGACTGGGGGGTCTCCTATGAACAGTAC.

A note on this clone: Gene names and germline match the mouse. The sequenced CDR3 bases are TGTGGTGCTGTTACAGACACCGGGCAGCTCTAC. This gives the protein CGAVTDTGQLY. From start to end, the CDR3 is CGAVTDTGQLYF. V and J are TRBV20 and TRBJ2-2, with D unresolved. The CDR3 is cut off 1 residue early in the read; its end comes from the germline J gene. Germline V gives CDR1 GFQATS, CDR2 STVNSAI. This CDR3 region has 12 residues. V lost 5 bases, J lost 3 bases, and 7 bases lay in between.

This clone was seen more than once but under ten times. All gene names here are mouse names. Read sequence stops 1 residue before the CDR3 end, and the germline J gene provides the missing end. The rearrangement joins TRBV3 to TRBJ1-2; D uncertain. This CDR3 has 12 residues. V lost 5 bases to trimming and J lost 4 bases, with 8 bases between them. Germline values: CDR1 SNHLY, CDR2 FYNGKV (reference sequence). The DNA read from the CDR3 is TGTGCCAGCAGCGCGGAGGGCTCCGACTACACC. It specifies CASSAEGSDYT. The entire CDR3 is CASSAEGSDYTF.

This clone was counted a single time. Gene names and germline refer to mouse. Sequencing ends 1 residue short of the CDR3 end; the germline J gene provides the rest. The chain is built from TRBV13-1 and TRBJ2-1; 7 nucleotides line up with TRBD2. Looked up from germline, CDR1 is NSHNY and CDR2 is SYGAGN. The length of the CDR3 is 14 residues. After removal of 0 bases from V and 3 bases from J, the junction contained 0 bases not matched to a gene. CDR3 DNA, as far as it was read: TGTGCCAGCAGTGATGGGGGGGGCTATGCTGAGCAGTTC. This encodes CASSDGGGYAEQF. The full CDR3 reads CASSDGGGYAEQFF.

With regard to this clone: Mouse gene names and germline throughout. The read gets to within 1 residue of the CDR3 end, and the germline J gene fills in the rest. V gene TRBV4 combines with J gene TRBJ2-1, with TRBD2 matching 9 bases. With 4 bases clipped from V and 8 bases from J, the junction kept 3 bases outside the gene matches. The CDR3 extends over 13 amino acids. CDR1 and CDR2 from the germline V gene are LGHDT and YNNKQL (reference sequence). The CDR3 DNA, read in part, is TGTGCCAGCAGCTTCTGGGGGGGTTCTGAGCAGTTC. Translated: CASSFWGGSEQF. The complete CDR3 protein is CASSFWGGSEQFF.

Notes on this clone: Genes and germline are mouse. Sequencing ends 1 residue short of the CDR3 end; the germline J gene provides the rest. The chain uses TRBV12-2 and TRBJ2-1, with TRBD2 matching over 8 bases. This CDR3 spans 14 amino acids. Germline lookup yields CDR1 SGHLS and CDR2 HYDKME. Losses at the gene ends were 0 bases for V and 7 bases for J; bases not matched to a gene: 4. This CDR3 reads CASSLELGVAEQFF. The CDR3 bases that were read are TGTGCCAGCTCTCTCGAACTGGGGGTCGCTGAGCAGTTC.

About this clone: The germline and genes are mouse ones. The sequenced CDR3 bases are TGTGCCAGCAGTCCCAGGGCCCCCTATGAACAGTAC. Protein sequence: CASSPRAPYEQY. The CDR3 reads in full as CASSPRAPYEQYF. The chain joins TRBV26 to TRBJ2-7; D is possibly TRBD1 (5 bases). The CDR3 end is not reached by the read, which stops 1 residue before it; the germline J gene fills it in. From germline, CDR1 is KGHPV and CDR2 FQNQEV (reference sequence). Trimming shortened V by 4 bases and J by 2 bases, and 9 bases separated the two germline ends. The CDR3 is 13 amino acids.

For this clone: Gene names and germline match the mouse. CDR3 DNA (partial): TGTGCCAGCAGTGCGGGACAGTCTGGAAATACGCTCTAT. It encodes CASSAGQSGNTLY. The full CDR3 protein is CASSAGQSGNTLYF. This chain links TRBV19 with TRBJ1-3; 7 nucleotides line up with TRBD1. Sequencing ends 1 residue short of the CDR3 end; the germline J gene provides the rest. The CDR3 extends over 14 amino acids. V gave up 4 bases and J gave up 1 base; unmatched junction bases: 2. Germline lookup yields CDR1 FNHDT and CDR2 SITEND (reference sequence).

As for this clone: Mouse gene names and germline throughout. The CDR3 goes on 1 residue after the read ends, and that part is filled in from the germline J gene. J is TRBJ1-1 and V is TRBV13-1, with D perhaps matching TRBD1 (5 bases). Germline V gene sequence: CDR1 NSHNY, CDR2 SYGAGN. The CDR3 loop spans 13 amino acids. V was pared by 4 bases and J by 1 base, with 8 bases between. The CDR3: CASSTGGNTEVFF. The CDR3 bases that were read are TGTGCCAGCAGTACAGGCGGGAACACAGAAGTCTTC.

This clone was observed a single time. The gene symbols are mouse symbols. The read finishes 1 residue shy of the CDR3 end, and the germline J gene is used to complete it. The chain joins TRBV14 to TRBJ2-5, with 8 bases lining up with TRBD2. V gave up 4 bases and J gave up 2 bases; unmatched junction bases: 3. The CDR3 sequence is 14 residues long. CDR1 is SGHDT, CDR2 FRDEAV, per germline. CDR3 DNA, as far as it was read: TGTGCCAGCAGTCCTACTGGGGGCCAAGACACCCAGTAC. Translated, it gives CASSPTGGQDTQY. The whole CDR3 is CASSPTGGQDTQYF.

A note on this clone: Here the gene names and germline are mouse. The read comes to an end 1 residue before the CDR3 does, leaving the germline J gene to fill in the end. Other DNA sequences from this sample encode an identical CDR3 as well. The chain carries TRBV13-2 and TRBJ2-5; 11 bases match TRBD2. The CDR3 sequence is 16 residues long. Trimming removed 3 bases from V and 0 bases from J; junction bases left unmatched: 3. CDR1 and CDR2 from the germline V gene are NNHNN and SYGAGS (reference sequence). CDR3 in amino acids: CASGGTGGPNQDTQYF. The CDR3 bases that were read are TGTGCCAGCGGTGGGACTGGGGGGCCTAACCAAGACACCCAGTAC.

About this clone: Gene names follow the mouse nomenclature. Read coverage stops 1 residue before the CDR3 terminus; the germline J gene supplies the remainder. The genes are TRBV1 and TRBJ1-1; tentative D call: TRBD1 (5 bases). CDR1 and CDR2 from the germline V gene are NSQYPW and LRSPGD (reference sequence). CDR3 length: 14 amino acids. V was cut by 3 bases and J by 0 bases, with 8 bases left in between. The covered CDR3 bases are TGCACCTGCAGTGCTGGACAAACAAACACAGAAGTCTTC. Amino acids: CTCSAGQTNTEVF. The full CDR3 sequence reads CTCSAGQTNTEVFF. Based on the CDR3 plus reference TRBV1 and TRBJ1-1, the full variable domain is VTLLEQNPRWRLVPRGQAVNLRCILKNSQYPWMSWYQQDLQKQLQWLFTLRSPGDKEVKSLPGADYLATRVTDTELRLQVANMSQGRTLYCTCSAGQTNTEVFFGKGTRLTVV.

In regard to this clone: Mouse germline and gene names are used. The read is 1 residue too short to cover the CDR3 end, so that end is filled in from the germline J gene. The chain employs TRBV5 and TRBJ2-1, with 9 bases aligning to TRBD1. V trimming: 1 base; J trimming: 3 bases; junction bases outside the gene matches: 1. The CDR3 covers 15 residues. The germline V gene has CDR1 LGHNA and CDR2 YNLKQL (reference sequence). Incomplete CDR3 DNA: TGTGCCAGCAGCCAAGGACAGGGGGTCTATGCTGAGCAGTTC. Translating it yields CASSQGQGVYAEQF. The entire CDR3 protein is CASSQGQGVYAEQFF.

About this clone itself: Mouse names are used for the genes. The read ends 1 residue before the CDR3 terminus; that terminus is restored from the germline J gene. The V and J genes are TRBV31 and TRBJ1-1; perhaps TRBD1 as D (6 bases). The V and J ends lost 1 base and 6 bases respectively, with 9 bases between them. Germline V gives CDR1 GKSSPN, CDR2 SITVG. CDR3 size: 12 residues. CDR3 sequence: CAWSQQGAEVFF. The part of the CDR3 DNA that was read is TGTGCCTGGAGTCAACAGGGCGCAGAAGTCTTC.

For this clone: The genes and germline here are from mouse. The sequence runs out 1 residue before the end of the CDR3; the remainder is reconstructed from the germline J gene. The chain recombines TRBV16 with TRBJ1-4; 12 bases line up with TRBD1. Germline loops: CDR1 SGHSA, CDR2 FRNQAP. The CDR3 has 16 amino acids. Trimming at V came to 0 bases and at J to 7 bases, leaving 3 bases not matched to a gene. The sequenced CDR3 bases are TGTGCAAGCAGCTTAGAGGGGACAGGGGGCACCGAAAGATTATTT. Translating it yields CASSLEGTGGTERLF. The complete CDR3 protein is CASSLEGTGGTERLFF. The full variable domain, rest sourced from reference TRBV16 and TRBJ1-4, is NAGVIQTPRHKVTGKGQEATLWCEPISGHSAVFWYRQTIVQGLEFLTYFRNQAPIDDSGMPKERFSAQMPNQSHSTLKIQSTQPQDSAVYLCASSLEGTGGTERLFFGHGTKLSVL.

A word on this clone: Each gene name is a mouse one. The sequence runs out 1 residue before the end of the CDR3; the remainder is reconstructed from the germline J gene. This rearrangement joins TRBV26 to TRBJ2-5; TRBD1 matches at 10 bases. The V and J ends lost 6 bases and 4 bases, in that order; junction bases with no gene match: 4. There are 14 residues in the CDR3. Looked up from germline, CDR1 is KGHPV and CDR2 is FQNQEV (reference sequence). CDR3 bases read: TGTGCCAGCAGCCTGGGGACAGGGGAAGACACCCAGTAC. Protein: CASSLGTGEDTQY. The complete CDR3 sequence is CASSLGTGEDTQYF.

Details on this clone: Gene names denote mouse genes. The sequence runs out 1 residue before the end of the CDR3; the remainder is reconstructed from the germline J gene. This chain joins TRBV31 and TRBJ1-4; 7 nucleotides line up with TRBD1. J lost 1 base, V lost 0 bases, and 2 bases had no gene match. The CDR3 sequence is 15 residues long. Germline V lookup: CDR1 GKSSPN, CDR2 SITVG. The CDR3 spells CAWSLRDSSNERLFF. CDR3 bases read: TGTGCCTGGAGTCTAAGGGACAGTTCCAACGAAAGATTATTT.

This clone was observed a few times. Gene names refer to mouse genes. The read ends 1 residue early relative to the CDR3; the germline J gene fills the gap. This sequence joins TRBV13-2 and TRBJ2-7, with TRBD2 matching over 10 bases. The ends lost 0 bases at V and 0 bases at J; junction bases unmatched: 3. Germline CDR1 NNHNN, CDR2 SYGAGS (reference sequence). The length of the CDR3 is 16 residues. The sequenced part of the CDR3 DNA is TGTGCCAGCGGTGATGCCTGGGGGGGCAACTCCTATGAACAGTAC. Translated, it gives CASGDAWGGNSYEQY. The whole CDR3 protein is CASGDAWGGNSYEQYF.

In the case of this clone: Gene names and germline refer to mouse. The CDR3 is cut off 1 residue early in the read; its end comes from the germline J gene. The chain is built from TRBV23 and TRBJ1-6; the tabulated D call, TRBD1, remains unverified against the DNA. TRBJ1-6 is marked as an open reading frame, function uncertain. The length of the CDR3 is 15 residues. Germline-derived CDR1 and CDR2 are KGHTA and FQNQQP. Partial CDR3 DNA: TGCTCCAGCAGTCAAGAAGGGGGCTATAATTCGCCCCTCTAC. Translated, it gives CSSSQEGGYNSPLY. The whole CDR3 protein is CSSSQEGGYNSPLYF.

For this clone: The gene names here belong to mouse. The sequenced CDR3 bases are TGTGCCAGCAGTGATAGGGGTAGTCAAAACACCTTGTAC. It yields the protein CASSDRGSQNTLY. The full CDR3 sequence reads CASSDRGSQNTLYF. V is TRBV13-3 and J is TRBJ2-4, with D tentatively TRBD1 (5 bases). The sequenced fragment ends 1 residue before the CDR3 boundary, so the rest is inferred from the germline J gene. Germline CDR1 NNHDY, CDR2 SYVADS. V was trimmed by 1 base and J by 0 bases, leaving 6 bases between them. This CDR3 contains 14 residues.

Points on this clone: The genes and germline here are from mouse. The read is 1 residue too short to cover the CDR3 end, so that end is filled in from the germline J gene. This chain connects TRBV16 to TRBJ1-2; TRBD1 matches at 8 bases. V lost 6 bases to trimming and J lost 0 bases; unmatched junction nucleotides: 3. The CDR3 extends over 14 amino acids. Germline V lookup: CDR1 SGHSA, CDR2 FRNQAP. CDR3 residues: CASSRQGTNSDYTF. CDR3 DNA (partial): TGTGCAAGCAGTCGACAGGGGACAAACTCCGACTACACC.

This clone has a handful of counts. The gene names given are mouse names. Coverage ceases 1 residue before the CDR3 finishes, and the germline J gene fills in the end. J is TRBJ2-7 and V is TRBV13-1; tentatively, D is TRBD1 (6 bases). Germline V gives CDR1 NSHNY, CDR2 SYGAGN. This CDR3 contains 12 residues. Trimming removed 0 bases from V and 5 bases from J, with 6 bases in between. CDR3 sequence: CASSDAGDEQYF. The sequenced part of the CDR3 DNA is TGTGCCAGCAGTGATGCAGGGGATGAACAGTAC.

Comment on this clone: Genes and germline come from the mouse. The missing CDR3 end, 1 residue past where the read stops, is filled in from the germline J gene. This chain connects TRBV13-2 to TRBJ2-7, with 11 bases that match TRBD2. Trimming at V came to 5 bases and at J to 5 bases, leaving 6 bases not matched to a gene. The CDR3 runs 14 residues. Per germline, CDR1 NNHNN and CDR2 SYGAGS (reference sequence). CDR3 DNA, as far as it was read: TGTGCCAGCGGGACACTGGGGGGGCCGGATGAACAGTAC. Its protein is CASGTLGGPDEQY. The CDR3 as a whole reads CASGTLGGPDEQYF.

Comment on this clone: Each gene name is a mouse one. The CDR3 region is CTCSFQGFSNERLFF. Partial CDR3 DNA: TGCACCTGCAGTTTCCAGGGATTTTCCAACGAAAGATTATTT. The chain combines TRBV1 with TRBJ1-4; maybe TRBD1 (5 bases). The read ends 1 residue before the CDR3 terminus; that terminus is restored from the germline J gene. Trimming took off 5 bases at V and 0 bases at J, with 10 bases between the two ends. The CDR3 length is 15 residues. Germline lookup yields CDR1 NSQYPW and CDR2 LRSPGD (reference sequence).